The TCR beta chain described here comes from a study of cytomegalovirus exposure and HLA in healthy donors. With regard to this clone: Its antigen is not known.

PCR was performed using 60 Vbeta and 13 Jbeta primers. The table came from immunoSEQ multiplex PCR; TCRdb's copy has only in-frame clones and leaves some out. The sample gives 120,000 to 150,000 clones, 75% to 80% of which show up once; less than 2% is in the top ten. V was shortened by 2 bases and J by 2 bases, with 16 bases between the two germline ends. The CDR3 sequence is 18 residues long. Germline V gene sequence: CDR1 MNHNS, CDR2 SASEGT. Points from the study as a whole: While the bulk of TCR sequences proved rare, some public TCRs turned up in many donors.

The receptor's source is a young woman in good health and CMV-seronegative. The source material was PBMCs. J is TRBJ2-6 and V is TRBV6-1; tentatively, D is TRBD2 (6 bases). The CDR3 coding sequence is TGTGCCAGCAGTGAACCGGCGGGAATGGGGACTGGGGCCAACGTCCTGACTTTC. Protein: CASSEPAGMGTGANVLTF.